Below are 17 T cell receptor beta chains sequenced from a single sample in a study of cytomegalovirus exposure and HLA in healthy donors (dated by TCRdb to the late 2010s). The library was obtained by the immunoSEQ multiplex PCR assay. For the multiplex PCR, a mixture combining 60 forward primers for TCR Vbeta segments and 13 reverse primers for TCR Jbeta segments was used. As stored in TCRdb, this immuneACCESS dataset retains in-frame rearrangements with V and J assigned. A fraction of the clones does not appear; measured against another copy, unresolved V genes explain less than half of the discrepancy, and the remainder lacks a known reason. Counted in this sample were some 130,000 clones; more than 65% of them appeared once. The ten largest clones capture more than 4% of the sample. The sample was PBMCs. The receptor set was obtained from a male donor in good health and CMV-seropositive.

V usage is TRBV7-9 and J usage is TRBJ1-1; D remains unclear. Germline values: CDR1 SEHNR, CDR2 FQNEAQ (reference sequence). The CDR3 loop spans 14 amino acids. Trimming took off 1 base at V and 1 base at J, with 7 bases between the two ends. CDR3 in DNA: TGTGCCAGCAGCTTAGGGTCCGGGAACACTGAAGCTTTCTTT. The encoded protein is CASSLGSGNTEAFF.

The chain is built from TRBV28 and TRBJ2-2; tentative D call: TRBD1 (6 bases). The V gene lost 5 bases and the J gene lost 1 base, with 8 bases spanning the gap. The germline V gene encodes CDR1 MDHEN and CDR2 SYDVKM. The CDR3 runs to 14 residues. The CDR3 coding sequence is TGTGCCAGCAGTCAGACAGGGAACACCGGGGAGCTGTTTTTT. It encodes CASSQTGNTGELFF.

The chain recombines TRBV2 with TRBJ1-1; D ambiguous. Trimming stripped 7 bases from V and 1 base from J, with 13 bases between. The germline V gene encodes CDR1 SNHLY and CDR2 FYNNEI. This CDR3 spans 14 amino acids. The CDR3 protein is CASILNSGNTEAFF. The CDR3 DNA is TGTGCCAGCATTCTTAATTCAGGGAACACTGAAGCTTTCTTT.

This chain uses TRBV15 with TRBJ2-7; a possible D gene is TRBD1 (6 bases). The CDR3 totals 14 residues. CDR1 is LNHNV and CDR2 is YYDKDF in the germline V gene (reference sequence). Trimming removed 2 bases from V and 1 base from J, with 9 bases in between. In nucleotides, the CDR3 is TGTGCCACCAGCAGAAGGACAGTTTCCTACGAGCAGTACTTC. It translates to CATSRRTVSYEQYF.

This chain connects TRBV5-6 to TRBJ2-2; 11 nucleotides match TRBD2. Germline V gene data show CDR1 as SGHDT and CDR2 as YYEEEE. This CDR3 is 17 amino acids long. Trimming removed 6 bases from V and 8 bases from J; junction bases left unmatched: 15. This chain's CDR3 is CASTHEGLADRSGELFF. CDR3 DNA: TGTGCCAGCACTCATGAGGGACTAGCGGACCGGTCGGGGGAGCTGTTTTTT.

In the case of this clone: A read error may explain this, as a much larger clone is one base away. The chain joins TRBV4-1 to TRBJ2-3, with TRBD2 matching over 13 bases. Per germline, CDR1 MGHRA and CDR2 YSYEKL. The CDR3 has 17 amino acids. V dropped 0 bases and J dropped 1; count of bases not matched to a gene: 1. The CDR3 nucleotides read TGCGCCAGCAGCCAAGAACTAGCGGGAGGGGGCACAGATACGCAGTATTTT. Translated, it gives CASSQELAGGGTDTQYF.

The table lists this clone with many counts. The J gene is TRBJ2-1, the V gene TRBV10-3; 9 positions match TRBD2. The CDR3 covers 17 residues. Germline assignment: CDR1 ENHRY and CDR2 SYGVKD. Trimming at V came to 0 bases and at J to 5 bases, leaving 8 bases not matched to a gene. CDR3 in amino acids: CAISESRASGDNNEQFF. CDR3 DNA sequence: TGTGCCATCAGTGAGTCTCGGGCTAGCGGGGATAACAATGAGCAGTTCTTC.

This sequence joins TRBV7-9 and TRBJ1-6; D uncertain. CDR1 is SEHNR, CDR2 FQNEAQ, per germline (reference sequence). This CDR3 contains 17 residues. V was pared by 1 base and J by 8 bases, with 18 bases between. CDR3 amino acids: CASSLVVGGYGHSPLHF. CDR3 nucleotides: TGTGCCAGCAGCTTAGTGGTGGGAGGGTACGGGCATTCACCCCTCCACTTT.

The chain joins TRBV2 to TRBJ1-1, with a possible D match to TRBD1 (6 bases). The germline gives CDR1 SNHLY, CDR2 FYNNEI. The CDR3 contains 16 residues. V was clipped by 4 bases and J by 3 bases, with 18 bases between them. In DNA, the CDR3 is TGTGCCAGCAGTGCGCGACAGGTGGGTGATGACACTGAAGCTTTCTTT. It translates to CASSARQVGDDTEAFF.

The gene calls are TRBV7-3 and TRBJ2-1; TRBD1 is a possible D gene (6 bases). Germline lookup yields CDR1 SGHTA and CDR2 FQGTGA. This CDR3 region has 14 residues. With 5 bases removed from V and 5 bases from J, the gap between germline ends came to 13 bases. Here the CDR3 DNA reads TGTGCCAGCAGCCAGGGACAAGCTAACAATGAGCAGTTCTTC. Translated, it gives CASSQGQANNEQFF.

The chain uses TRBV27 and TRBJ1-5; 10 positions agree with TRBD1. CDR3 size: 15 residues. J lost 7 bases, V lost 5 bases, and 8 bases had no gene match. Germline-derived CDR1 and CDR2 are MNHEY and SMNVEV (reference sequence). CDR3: CASSPLGTGVQPQHF. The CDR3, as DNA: TGTGCCAGCAGTCCCCTAGGGACAGGGGTGCAGCCCCAGCATTTT.

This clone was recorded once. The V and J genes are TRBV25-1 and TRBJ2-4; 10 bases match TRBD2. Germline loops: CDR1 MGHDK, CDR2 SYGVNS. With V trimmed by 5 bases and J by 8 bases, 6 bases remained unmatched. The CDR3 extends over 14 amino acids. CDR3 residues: CASSTASGSDIQYF. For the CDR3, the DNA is TGTGCCAGCAGTACTGCTAGCGGGAGTGACATTCAGTACTTC.

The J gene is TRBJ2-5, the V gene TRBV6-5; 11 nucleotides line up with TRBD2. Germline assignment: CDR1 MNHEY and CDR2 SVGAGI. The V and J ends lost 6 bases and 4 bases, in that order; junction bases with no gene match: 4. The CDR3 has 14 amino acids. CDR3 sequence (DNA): TGTGCCAGCAGGGTAGCGGGGGGGCTAGAGACCCAGTACTTC. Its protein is CASRVAGGLETQYF.

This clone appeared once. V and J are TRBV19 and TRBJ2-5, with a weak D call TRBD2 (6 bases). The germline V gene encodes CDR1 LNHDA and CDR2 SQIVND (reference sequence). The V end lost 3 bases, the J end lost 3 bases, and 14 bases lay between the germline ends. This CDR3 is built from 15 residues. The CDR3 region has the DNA TGTGCCAGTAGTATTTTAGGGACTGGAGAAGAGACCCAGTACTTC. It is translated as CASSILGTGEETQYF.

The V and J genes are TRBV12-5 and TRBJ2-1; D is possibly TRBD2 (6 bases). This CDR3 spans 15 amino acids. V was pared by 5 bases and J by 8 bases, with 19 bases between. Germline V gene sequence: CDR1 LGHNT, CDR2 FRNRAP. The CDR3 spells CASGPPGTSDDEQFF. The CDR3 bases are TGTGCTAGTGGTCCTCCGGGGACTTCCGACGATGAGCAGTTCTTC.

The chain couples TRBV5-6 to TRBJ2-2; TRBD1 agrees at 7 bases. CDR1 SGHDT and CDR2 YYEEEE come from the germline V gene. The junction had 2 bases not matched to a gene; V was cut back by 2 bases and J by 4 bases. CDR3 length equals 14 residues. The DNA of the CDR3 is TGTGCCAGCAGCTTTGACAGGGTCACCGGGGAGCTGTTTTTT. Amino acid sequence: CASSFDRVTGELFF.

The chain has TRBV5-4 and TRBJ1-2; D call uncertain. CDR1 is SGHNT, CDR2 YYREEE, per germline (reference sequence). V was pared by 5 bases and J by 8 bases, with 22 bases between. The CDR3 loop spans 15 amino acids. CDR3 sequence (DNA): TGTGCCAGCAGACCAGACTTGATCGGAGTAGCAGGCTACACCTTC. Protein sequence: CASRPDLIGVAGYTF.